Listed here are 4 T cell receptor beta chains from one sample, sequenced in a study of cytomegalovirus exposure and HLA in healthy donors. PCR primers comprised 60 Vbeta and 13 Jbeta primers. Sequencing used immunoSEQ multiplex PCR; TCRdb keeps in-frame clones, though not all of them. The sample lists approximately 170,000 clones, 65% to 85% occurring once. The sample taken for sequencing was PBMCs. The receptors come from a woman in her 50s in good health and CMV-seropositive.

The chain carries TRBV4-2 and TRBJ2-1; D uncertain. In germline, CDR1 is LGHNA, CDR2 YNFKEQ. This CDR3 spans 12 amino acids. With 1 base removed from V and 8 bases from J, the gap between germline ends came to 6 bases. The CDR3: CASSQAVHEQFF. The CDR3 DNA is TGTGCCAGCAGCCAAGCGGTCCATGAGCAGTTCTTC.

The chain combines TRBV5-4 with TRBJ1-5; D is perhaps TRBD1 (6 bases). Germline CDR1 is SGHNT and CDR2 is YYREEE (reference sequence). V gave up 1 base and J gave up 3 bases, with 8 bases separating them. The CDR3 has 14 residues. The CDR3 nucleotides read TGTGCCAGCAGCTTGCAGGGGTTCAATCAGCCCCAGCATTTT. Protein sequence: CASSLQGFNQPQHF.

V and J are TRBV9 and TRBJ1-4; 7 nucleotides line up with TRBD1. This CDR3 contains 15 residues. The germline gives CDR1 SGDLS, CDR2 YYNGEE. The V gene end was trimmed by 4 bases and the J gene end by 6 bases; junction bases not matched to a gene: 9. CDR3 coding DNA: TGTGCCAGCAGCCCCACTGCACAGGGGTATGAAAAACTGTTTTTT. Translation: CASSPTAQGYEKLFF.

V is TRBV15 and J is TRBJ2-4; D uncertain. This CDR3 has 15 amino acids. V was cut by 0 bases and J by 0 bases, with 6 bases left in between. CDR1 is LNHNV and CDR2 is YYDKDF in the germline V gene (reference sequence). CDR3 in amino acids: CATSRELLAKNIQYF. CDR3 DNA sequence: TGTGCCACCAGCAGAGAGTTACTAGCCAAAAACATTCAGTACTTC.